These T cell receptor beta chains were read from a single sample in a study of identical twins' blood T cells. TCRdb itself ran the 5' RACE reads through MiXCR, one entry per CDR3 protein. Altogether roughly 340,000 distinct CDR3 sequences are present, roughly 27% being singletons, with the ten largest covering about 6.1%. Sample: PBMCs. The receptors shown here come from a woman between 18 and 50 years old in good health. Both conserved end residues are part of each CDR3. A D gene is named only where the DNA matches it firmly. Size is stated for part of the rows, as once, few or many counts, or as a class when the clone is expanded.

TRBJ1-1	TRBV14	.	.	TGTGCCAGCAGCCAAGGGGGGGCCAACACTGAAGCTTTCTTT	CASSQGGANTEAFF
TRBJ2-1	TRBV6-2/TRBV6-3	.	few	TGTGCCAGCAAAAATGGGGGGCCGACGGTTGAGCAGTTCTTC	CASKNGGPTVEQFF
TRBJ1-1	TRBV27	.	.	TGTGCCAGCAGTTTAACGAGGACGGTTGAAGCTTTCTTT	CASSLTRTVEAFF
TRBJ2-3	TRBV5-1	.	.	TGCGCCAGCAGATGGAGGGCGGACACAGATGCGCAGTATTTT	CASRWRADTDAQYF
TRBJ1-1	TRBV29-1	.	few	TGCAGCGTTGAACCTAGCAGTGACACCCGAGCTTTCTTT	CSVEPSSDTRAFF
TRBJ1-1	TRBV18	.	.	TGTGCCAGCTCACCCCCCAGTGTATGGAACACTGAAGCTTTCTTT	CASSPPSVWNTEAFF
TRBJ2-2	TRBV5-1	.	.	TGCGCCAGCAGCTTGGAACGGGAAGGCGGGGAGCTGTTTTTT	CASSLEREGGELFF
TRBJ1-4	TRBV7-9	.	.	TGTGCCAGCAGCTTAGATTGGGTCGGGACTAATGAAAAACTGTTTTTT	CASSLDWVGTNEKLFF
TRBJ1-3	TRBV5-1	.	.	TGCGCCAGCAGCTTGGAATACGGGGTCCCTGGAAACACCATATATTTT	CASSLEYGVPGNTIYF
TRBJ1-1	TRBV7-8	.	.	TGTGCCAGCAGCACAAAGAGACAGGTGAACACTGAAGCTTTCTTT	CASSTKRQVNTEAFF
TRBJ1-1	TRBV3-1	TRBD1	.	TGTGCCTGCAGCCATTGGGACAGGAACACTGAAGCTTTCTTT	CACSHWDRNTEAFF
TRBJ2-1	TRBV5-5	TRBD2	.	TGTGCCAGCAGCTTGGTACTAGCGGGAGGGCTACCTTCTGAGCAGTTCTTC	CASSLVLAGGLPSEQFF
TRBJ1-1	TRBV14	TRBD1	.	TGTGCCAGCACCCCTACAGGGGGTCGCGACACTGAAGCTTTCTTT	CASTPTGGRDTEAFF
TRBJ2-5	TRBV27	.	once	TGTGCCAGCAGAGGAACAGGGAGAGTCCAATATCAGACCCAGTACTTC	CASRGTGRVQYQTQYF
TRBJ2-7	TRBV9	.	.	TGTGCCAGCATGAAGGACATAGGCTACGAGCAGTACTTC	CASMKDIGYEQYF
TRBJ1-1	TRBV7-9	.	.	TGTGCCAGCAGCCCCCCCGGGCCTGAAGCTTTCTTT	CASSPPGPEAFF
TRBJ2-7	TRBV20-1	.	medium-sized	TGCAGTGCTGGTTTCTCAATTCTCCCCGAGCAGTACTTC	CSAGFSILPEQYF
TRBJ1-4	TRBV7-2	.	few	TGTGCCAGCCGCCCTGGGTTGACTGAAAAACTGTTTTTT	CASRPGLTEKLFF
TRBJ2-3	TRBV20-1	.	.	TGCAGTGCTAGTTTGATGGCGGATACGCAGTATTTT	CSASLMADTQYF
TRBJ2-5	TRBV20-1	.	.	TGCAGTGCTAGTCAGGGTTCGAGGGAGACCCAGTACTTC	CSASQGSRETQYF
TRBJ2-3	TRBV20-1	.	.	TGCAGTGCCCTCCTGGAGGGAGCAGATACGCAGTATTTT	CSALLEGADTQYF
TRBJ2-5	TRBV20-1	TRBD2	many	TGCAGTAGTCTTTGGACTAGCGGGGAGACCCAGTACTTC	CSSLWTSGETQYF